The rows below give T cell receptor beta chains drawn from one sample of a study of cytomegalovirus exposure and HLA in healthy donors. The method was immunoSEQ multiplex PCR; TCRdb's version includes in-frame clones alone and lacks a portion of them. The table has some 260,000 clones, roughly 88% seen once. The sample comprised PBMCs. The receptors derive from a woman in her 30s in good health and CMV-seronegative. The CDR3 runs from the conserved cysteine through the conserved F or W. Fields, in order: V gene, J gene, CDR3 protein.

V: TRBV30
J: TRBJ2-7
CDR3: CAWSGFSYEQYF

V: TRBV27
J: TRBJ2-7
CDR3: CASSFAWTGPYEQYF

V: TRBV19
J: TRBJ1-5
CDR3: CASSIRDRRNSNQPQHF

V: TRBV5-6
J: TRBJ2-1
CDR3: CASSYGQGGYEQFF

V: TRBV5-4
J: TRBJ2-7
CDR3: CASSSREGGYEQYF

V: TRBV7-8
J: TRBJ2-5
CDR3: CASSSGRRGVGYQETQYF

V: TRBV7-2
J: TRBJ2-7
CDR3: CASSWGGSSYEQYF

V: TRBV28
J: TRBJ1-5
CDR3: CASSRQGRGQPQHF

V: TRBV5-1
J: TRBJ2-3
CDR3: CASSLGGTDTQYF

V: TRBV5-1
J: TRBJ2-1
CDR3: CASRADGDSYNEQFF

V: TRBV7-3
J: TRBJ2-1
CDR3: CASSPQVYNEQFF

V: TRBV9
J: TRBJ2-3
CDR3: CASSVLVSRLDTQYF

V: TRBV16
J: TRBJ1-4
CDR3: CASSRPLGAANEKLFF

V: TRBV27
J: TRBJ1-2
CDR3: CASSRTGLVGYTF

V: TRBV5-1
J: TRBJ1-5
CDR3: CASSLGDFQPQHF

V: TRBV27
J: TRBJ2-1
CDR3: CASSIAGGAYNEQFF

V: TRBV28
J: TRBJ2-1
CDR3: CASRDFEGSSYNEQFF

V: TRBV2
J: TRBJ1-5
CDR3: CASSEGHSPNQPQHF

V: TRBV15
J: TRBJ2-1
CDR3: CATSGAGPREQFF

V: TRBV7-3
J: TRBJ2-1
CDR3: CASSLPGLANEQFF

V: TRBV30
J: TRBJ2-2
CDR3: CAWSGGTGELFF

V: TRBV18
J: TRBJ2-7
CDR3: CASSPGTPYEQYF

V: TRBV6-6
J: TRBJ2-7
CDR3: CASSDSGTGNEQYF

V: TRBV21-1
J: TRBJ2-2
CDR3: CASSKVPQGNTGELFF

V: TRBV19
J: TRBJ1-1
CDR3: CASRGGQGRGNTEAFF